This T cell receptor beta chain was sequenced for a study of shared clonotypes between healthy human individuals. Deep was the level used in running the assay. Unsorted PBMC contributed about 270 ng DNA, 25,000 to 35,000 T cell genomes, to each replicate PCR. Clones were sequenced by immunoSEQ multiplex PCR, and TCRdb holds only the in-frame ones, with some missing. The table lists around 500,000 clones, roughly 80% of them singletons. Each of the donors was a healthy adult who was HIV-negative and had not had a recent acute infection or vaccination. Donors comprised only Caucasian adults living in Nashville, Tennessee. Germline lookup yields CDR1 SGHDT and CDR2 YYEEEE. This CDR3 spans 14 amino acids. Between the trimmed V and J ends, which lost 4 bases and 8 bases, there was a span of 15 bases.

Sequenced material: PBMCs. This sequence originates from a woman aged 40 to 55 in good health. Some clones in this sample may be carry-over from other donors' samples. The chain carries TRBV5-6 and TRBJ1-4; a possible D gene is TRBD1 (6 bases). The CDR3 loop reads CASSRPDRSEKLFF. CDR3 DNA sequence: TGTGCCAGCAGCCGACCCGACAGGAGCGAAAAACTGTTTTTT.